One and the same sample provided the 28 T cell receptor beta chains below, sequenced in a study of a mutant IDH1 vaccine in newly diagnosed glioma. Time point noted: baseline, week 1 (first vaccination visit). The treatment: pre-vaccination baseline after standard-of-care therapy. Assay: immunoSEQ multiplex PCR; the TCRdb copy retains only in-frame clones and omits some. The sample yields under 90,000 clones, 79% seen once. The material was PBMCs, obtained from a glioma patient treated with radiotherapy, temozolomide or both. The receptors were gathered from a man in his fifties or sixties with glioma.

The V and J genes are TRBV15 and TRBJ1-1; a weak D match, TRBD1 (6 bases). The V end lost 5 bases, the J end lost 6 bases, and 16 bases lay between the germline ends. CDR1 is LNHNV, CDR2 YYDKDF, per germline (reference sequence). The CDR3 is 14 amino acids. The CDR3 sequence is CATSRGTPSSEAFF. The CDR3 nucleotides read TGTGCCACCAGCCGCGGGACACCATCTTCTGAAGCTTTCTTT.

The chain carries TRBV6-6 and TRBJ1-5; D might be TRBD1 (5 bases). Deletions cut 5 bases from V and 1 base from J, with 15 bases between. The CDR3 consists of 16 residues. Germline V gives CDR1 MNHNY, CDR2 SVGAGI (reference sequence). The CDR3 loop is CASSTTGMVSNQPQHF. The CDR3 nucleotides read TGTGCCAGCAGTACTACAGGTATGGTAAGCAATCAGCCCCAGCATTTT.

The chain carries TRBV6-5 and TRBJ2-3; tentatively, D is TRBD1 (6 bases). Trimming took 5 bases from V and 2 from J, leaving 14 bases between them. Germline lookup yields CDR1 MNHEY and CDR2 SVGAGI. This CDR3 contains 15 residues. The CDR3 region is CASSMDRLNTDTQYF. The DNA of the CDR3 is TGTGCCAGCAGTATGGACAGACTAAACACAGATACGCAGTATTTT.

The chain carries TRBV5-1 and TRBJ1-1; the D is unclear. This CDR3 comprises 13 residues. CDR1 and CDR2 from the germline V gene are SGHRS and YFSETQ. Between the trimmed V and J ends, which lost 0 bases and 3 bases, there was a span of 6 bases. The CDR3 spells CASSLEPYTEAFF. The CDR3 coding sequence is TGCGCCAGCAGCTTGGAACCATACACTGAAGCTTTCTTT.

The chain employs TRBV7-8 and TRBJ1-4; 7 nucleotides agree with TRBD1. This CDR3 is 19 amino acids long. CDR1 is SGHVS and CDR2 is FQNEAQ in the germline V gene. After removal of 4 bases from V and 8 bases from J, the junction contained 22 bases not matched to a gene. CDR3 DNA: TGTGCCAGCAGCTATTTTAGAACGTTAACACAGGGGTTTAAGGAAAAACTGTTTTTT. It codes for CASSYFRTLTQGFKEKLFF.

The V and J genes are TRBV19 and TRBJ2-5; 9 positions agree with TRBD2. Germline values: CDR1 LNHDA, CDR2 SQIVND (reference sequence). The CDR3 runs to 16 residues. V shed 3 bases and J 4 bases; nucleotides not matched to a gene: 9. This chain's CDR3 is CASSIGARGGRETQYF. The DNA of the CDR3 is TGTGCCAGTAGTATCGGGGCGCGGGGGGGCCGAGAGACCCAGTACTTC.

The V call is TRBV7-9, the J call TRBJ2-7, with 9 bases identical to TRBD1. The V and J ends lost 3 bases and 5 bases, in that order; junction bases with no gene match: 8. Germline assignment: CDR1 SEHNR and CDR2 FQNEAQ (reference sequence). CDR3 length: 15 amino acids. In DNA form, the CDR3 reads TGTGCCAGCAGCTTTGACCTGACAGGGGGGAACGAGCAGTACTTC. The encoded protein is CASSFDLTGGNEQYF.

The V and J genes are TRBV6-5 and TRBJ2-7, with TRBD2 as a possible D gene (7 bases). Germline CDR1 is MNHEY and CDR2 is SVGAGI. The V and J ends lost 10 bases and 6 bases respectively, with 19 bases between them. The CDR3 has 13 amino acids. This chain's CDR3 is CATRRNGGREQYF. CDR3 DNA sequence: TGTGCCACCCGCCGGAACGGGGGGCGCGAGCAGTACTTC.

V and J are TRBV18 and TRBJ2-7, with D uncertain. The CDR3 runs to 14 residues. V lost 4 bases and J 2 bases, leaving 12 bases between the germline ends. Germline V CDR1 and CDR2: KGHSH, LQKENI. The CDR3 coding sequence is TGTGCCAGCTCACGTCCCGGCGTTCCCTACGAGCAGTACTTC. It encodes CASSRPGVPYEQYF.

The CDR3 sequence is CAISGTGPEGNTIYF. The CDR3 region has the DNA TGTGCCATCAGTGGGACCGGACCTGAGGGAAACACCATATATTTT. This chain links TRBV10-3 with TRBJ1-3; no reliable D call. Germline assignment: CDR1 ENHRY and CDR2 SYGVKD. CDR3 length equals 15 residues. The germline V and J ends were trimmed by 4 bases and 4 bases, with 14 bases remaining between them.

The CDR3 DNA reads as TGTGCCAGCAGTTTGGGCTTAGGGGAGGGCAATCAGCCCCAGCATTTT. Translating gives CASSLGLGEGNQPQHF. This rearrangement joins TRBV28 to TRBJ1-5; tentatively, D is TRBD1 (5 bases). The CDR3 runs 16 residues. V lost 3 bases to trimming and J lost 2 bases, with 14 bases between them. Germline V gives CDR1 MDHEN, CDR2 SYDVKM.

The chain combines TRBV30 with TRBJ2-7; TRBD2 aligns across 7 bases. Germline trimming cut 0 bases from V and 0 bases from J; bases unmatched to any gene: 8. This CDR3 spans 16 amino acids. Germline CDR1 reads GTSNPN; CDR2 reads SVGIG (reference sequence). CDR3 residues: CAWSVLRGGVSYEQYF. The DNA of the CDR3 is TGTGCCTGGAGTGTATTGCGCGGGGGTGTCTCCTACGAGCAGTACTTC.

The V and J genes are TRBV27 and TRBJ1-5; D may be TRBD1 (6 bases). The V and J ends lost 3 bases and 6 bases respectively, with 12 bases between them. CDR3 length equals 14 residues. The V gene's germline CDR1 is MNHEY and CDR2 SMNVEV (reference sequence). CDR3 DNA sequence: TGTGCCAGCAGTTTCCAGGGGCGCGGTCAGCCCCAGCATTTT. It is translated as CASSFQGRGQPQHF.

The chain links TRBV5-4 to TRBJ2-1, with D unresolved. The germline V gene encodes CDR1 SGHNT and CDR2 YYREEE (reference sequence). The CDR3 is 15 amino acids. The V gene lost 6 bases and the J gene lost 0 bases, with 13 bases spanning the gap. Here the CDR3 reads CASTQTPSSYNEQFF. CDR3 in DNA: TGTGCCAGCACCCAAACCCCCAGCTCCTACAATGAGCAGTTCTTC.

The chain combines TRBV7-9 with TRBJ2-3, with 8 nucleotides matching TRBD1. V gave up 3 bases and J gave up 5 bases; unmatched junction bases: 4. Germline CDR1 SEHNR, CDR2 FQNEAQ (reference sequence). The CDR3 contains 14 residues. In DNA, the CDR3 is TGTGCCAGCAGCTTGACAGGGGTGGAAGATACGCAGTATTTT. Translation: CASSLTGVEDTQYF.

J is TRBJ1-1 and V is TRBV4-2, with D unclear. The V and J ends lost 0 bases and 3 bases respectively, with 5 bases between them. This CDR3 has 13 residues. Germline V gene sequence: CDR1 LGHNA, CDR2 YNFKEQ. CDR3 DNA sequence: TGTGCCAGCAGCCAAGAGTGGGACACTGAAGCTTTCTTT. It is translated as CASSQEWDTEAFF.

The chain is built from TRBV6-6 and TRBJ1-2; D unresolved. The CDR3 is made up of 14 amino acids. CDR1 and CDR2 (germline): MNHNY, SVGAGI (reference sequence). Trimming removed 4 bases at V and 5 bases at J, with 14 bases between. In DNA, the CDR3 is TGTGCCAGCAGTTTGGACGGAGGCCCATATGGCTACACCTTC. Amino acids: CASSLDGGPYGYTF.

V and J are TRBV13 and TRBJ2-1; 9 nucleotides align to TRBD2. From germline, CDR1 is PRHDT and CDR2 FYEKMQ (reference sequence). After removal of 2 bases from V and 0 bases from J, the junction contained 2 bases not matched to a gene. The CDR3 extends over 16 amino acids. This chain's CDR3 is CASSLLAGNSYNEQFF. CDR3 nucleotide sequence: TGTGCCAGCAGCTTACTAGCGGGGAACTCCTACAATGAGCAGTTCTTC.

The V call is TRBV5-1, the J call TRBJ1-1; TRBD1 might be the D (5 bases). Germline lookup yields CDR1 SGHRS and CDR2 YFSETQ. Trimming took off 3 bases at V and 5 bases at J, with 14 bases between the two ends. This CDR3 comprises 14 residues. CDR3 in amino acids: CASSSGGVRTEAFF. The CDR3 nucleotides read TGCGCCAGCAGCTCGGGGGGGGTTCGGACTGAAGCTTTCTTT.

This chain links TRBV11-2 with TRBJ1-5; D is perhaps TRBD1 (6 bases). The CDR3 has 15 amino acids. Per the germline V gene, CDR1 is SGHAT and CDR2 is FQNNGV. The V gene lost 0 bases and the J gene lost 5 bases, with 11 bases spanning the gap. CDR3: CASSLDLQGYQPQHF. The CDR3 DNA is TGTGCCAGCAGCTTAGATCTACAGGGCTATCAGCCCCAGCATTTT.

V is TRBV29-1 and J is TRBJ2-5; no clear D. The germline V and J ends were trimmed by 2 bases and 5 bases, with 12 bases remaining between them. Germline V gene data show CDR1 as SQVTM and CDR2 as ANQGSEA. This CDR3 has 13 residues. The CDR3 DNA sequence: TGCAGCGTTGAAAAAGGCGCTGGGGAGACCCAGTACTTC. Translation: CSVEKGAGETQYF. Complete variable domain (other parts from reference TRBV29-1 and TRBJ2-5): SAVISQKPSRDICQRGTSLTIQCQVDSQVTMMFWYRQQPGQSLTLIATANQGSEATYESGFVIDKFPISRPNLTFSTLTVSNMSPEDSSIYLCSVEKGAGETQYFGPGTRLLVL.

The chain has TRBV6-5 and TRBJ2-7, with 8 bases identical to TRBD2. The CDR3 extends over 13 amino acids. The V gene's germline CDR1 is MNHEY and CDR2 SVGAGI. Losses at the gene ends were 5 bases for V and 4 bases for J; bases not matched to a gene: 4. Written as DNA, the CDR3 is TGTGCCAGCAGTCGAGCGGGGGTTTACGAGCAGTACTTC. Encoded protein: CASSRAGVYEQYF.

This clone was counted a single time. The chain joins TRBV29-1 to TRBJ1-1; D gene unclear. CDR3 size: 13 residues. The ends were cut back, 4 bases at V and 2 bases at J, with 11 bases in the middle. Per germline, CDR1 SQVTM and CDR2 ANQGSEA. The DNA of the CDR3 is TGCAGCGTTGTAGAACAGACTAACACTGAAGCTTTCTTT. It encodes CSVVEQTNTEAFF.

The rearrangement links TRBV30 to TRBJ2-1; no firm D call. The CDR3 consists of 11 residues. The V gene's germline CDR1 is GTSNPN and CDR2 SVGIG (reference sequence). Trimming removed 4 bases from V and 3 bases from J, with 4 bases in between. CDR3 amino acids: CAWMGYNEQFF. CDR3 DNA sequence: TGTGCCTGGATGGGCTACAATGAGCAGTTCTTC.

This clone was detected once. The CDR3 nucleotides are TGCGCCAGCAGCCCCTCGGCAGGCTCTGGGGCCAACGTCCTGACTTTC. This sequence encodes CASSPSAGSGANVLTF. The chain recombines TRBV5-1 with TRBJ2-6; the D is unclear. The CDR3 runs 16 residues. Per germline, CDR1 SGHRS and CDR2 YFSETQ. Trimming cost V 4 bases and J 0 bases, with 11 bases left between them.

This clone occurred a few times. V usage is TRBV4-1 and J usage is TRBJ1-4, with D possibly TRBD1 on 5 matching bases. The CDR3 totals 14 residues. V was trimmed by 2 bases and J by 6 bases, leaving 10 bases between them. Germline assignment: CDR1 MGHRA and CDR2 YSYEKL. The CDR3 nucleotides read TGCGCCAGCAGCCAACAGGGAGGGTATGAAAAACTGTTTTTT. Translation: CASSQQGGYEKLFF.

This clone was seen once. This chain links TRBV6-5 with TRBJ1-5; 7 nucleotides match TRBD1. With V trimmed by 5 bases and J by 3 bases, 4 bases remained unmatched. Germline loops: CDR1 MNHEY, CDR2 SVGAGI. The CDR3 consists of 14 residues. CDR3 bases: TGTGCCAGCAGTCTACAGGGGAACAATCAGCCCCAGCATTTT. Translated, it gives CASSLQGNNQPQHF.

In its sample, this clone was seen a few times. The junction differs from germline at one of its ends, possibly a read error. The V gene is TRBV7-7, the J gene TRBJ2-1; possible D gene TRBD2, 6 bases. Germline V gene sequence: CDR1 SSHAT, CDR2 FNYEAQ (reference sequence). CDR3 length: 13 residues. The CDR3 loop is CASSSGRYNEQFF. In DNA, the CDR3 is TGTGCTAGCAGCTCCGGGAGATACAATGAGCAGTTCTTC.